Below, 5 T cell receptor beta chains from the same sample are listed, as sequenced in a study of blood T cell repertoires in COVID-19. The method was immunoSEQ multiplex PCR; TCRdb's version includes in-frame clones alone and lacks a portion of them. The sample holds more than 85,000 clones, approximately 87% seen once. Sequencing was performed on peripheral blood. Receptor source: a woman in her sixties or seventies with acute or convalescent COVID-19.

The chain links TRBV11-2 to TRBJ2-6, with 7 bases aligning to TRBD1. CDR1 is SGHAT, CDR2 FQNNGV, per germline. This CDR3 has 18 amino acids. Trimming cost V 5 bases and J 4 bases; bases outside gene matches: 14. The CDR3 bases are TGTGCCAGCAGCAGTACTTGGATAGGGGGCTTAGGGGCCAACGTCCTGACTTTC. This codes for CASSSTWIGGLGANVLTF.

This sequence joins TRBV5-4 and TRBJ2-6; tentatively, D is TRBD2 (6 bases). Germline values: CDR1 SGHNT, CDR2 YYREEE (reference sequence). The CDR3 length is 15 residues. V was trimmed by 4 bases and J by 3 bases, leaving 11 bases between them. As DNA, the CDR3 is TGTGCCAGCAGCCGCTCCGGGGGTGGGGCCAACGTCCTGACTTTC. It translates to CASSRSGGGANVLTF.

This chain joins TRBV18 and TRBJ2-5; possibly TRBD2 for D (6 bases). Germline V gene data show CDR1 as KGHSH and CDR2 as LQKENI. The length of the CDR3 is 13 residues. The V end lost 3 bases, the J end lost 7 bases, and 12 bases lay between the germline ends. The CDR3 reads CASSPWRDGTQYF. DNA of the CDR3: TGTGCCAGCTCACCCTGGAGGGACGGGACCCAGTACTTC.

Of note for this clone: A much larger clone lies a single base off, so this may be a read error. The chain employs TRBV2 and TRBJ1-6; D call uncertain. Trimming took off 2 bases at V and 0 bases at J, with 5 bases between the two ends. CDR3 length: 15 residues. CDR1 and CDR2 from the germline V gene are SNHLY and FYNNEI. The CDR3 DNA is TGTGCCAGCAGTGAACCGAGCTCCTATAATTCACCCCTCCACTTT. This encodes CASSEPSSYNSPLHF. Supplemented by reference TRBV2 and TRBJ1-6, the full variable domain reads EPEVTQTPSHQVTQMGQEVILRCVPISNHLYFYWYRQILGQKVEFLVSFYNNEISEKSEIFDDQFSVERPDGSNFTLKIRSTKLEDSAMYFCASSEPSSYNSPLHFGNGTRLTVT.

V is TRBV7-3 and J is TRBJ2-5; tentative D call: TRBD2 (6 bases). With 5 bases removed from V and 1 base from J, the gap between germline ends came to 14 bases. This CDR3 is 15 amino acids long. The germline gives CDR1 SGHTA, CDR2 FQGTGA. CDR3 nucleotide sequence: TGTGCCAGCAGCCGTAGCGGAGCTGCCCAAGAGACCCAGTACTTC. Its protein product is CASSRSGAAQETQYF.